A single sample gave rise to the 11 T cell receptor beta chains below, sequenced in a study of sequential checkpoint blockade in melanoma. Treatment here: randomized to nivolumab then ipilimumab (arm A) or the reverse (arm B). The method was immunoSEQ multiplex PCR; TCRdb's version includes in-frame clones alone and lacks a portion of them. Of about 14,000 clones in the sample, 76% were seen once. The sequenced sample was CD8+ T cells sorted from blood (inferred from file names), obtained from a patient given nivolumab and ipilimumab in sequence. The receptors were sampled from a human patient with melanoma. Some clones in this sample may be carry-over from other donors' samples.

The chain couples TRBV9 to TRBJ2-2, with 10 nucleotides matching TRBD2. The V segment lost 3 bases and the J segment 4 bases; nucleotides outside the gene matches: 9. Germline loops: CDR1 SGDLS, CDR2 YYNGEE. The CDR3 runs to 17 residues. CDR3 region: CASSESSSGGATGELFF. Written as DNA, the CDR3 is TGTGCCAGCAGCGAATCCTCAAGCGGGGGGGCCACCGGGGAGCTGTTTTTT.

In this sample, this clone turned up a few times. A far larger clone is one nucleotide away, so this likely arose from a read error. The chain recombines TRBV5-6 with TRBJ1-3; D is unresolved. This CDR3 spans 17 amino acids. Deletions cut 4 bases from V and 2 bases from J, with 19 bases between. CDR1 is SGHDT and CDR2 is YYEEEE in the germline V gene. The CDR3 loop is CASSQRYGGRTGNTIYF. CDR3 bases: TGTGCCAGCAGCCAACGGTACGGAGGCAGGACTGGAAACACCATATATTTT.

V usage is TRBV4-1 and J usage is TRBJ1-1, with D possibly being TRBD1 (6 bases). CDR1 and CDR2 (germline): MGHRA, YSYEKL. This CDR3 comprises 14 residues. Trimming stripped 5 bases from V and 0 bases from J, with 10 bases between. CDR3 nucleotides: TGCGCCAGCAGCTACGGACAGCTGAACACTGAAGCTTTCTTT. It codes for CASSYGQLNTEAFF.

The chain links TRBV12-5 to TRBJ2-5; TRBD1 aligns across 7 bases. The J segment lost 13 bases and the V segment lost 1 base, leaving 3 bases of the junction unmatched. The CDR3 covers 11 residues. Per germline, CDR1 LGHNT and CDR2 FRNRAP. The CDR3 DNA reads as TGTGCTAGTGGTTTGGGACAGGGAGTGTACTTC. Amino acid sequence: CASGLGQGVYF.

J is TRBJ2-3 and V is TRBV15; TRBD2 agrees at 10 bases. The germline gives CDR1 LNHNV, CDR2 YYDKDF (reference sequence). J gave up 0 bases and V 5 bases, and 2 bases lay outside the gene matches. This CDR3 has 15 residues. CDR3 sequence (DNA): TGTGCCACCAGCCGGACTAGCGGTAGCACAGATACGCAGTATTTT. It translates to CATSRTSGSTDTQYF. The variable domain in full, with the rest retrieved from reference TRBV15 and TRBJ2-3, is DAMVIQNPRYQVTQFGKPVTLSCSQTLNHNVMYWYQQKSSQAPKLLFHYYDKDFNNEADTPDNFQSRRPNTSFCFLDIRSPGLGDTAMYLCATSRTSGSTDTQYFGPGTRLTVL.

DNA for the CDR3: TGCGCCAGCAGCCAAGATTATGCGACAGGGGGCAAATATGGCTACACCTTC. This sequence encodes CASSQDYATGGKYGYTF. The chain links TRBV4-3 to TRBJ1-2; 10 bases map to TRBD1. The CDR3 loop spans 17 amino acids. Unmatched junction bases numbered 9, after V lost 0 bases and J lost 5 bases. Germline CDR1 reads LGHNA; CDR2 reads YSLEER.

J is TRBJ2-5 and V is TRBV7-2; 10 nucleotides align to TRBD2. The DNA end is a closer match to TRBJ2-7, so the J assignment may be wrong. This CDR3 comprises 17 residues. Per germline, CDR1 SGHTA and CDR2 FQGNSA. DNA for the CDR3: TGTGCCAGCAGCTCCGACAGGCTCCTAGCGGGGGCCTACGAGCAGTACTTC. Translation gives CASSSDRLLAGAYEQYF.

The rearrangement joins TRBV7-2 to TRBJ1-1, with 9 nucleotides matching TRBD1. The J segment lost 11 bases and the V segment lost 5 bases, leaving 6 bases of the junction unmatched. CDR3 size: 12 residues. The germline V gene has CDR1 SGHTA and CDR2 FQGNSA. CDR3 DNA sequence: TGTGCCAGCAGCCCGGGGACAGGGCAGGCTTTCTTT. The encoded protein is CASSPGTGQAFF.

The chain recombines TRBV27 with TRBJ2-3; D gene ambiguous. CDR1 MNHEY and CDR2 SMNVEV come from the germline V gene (reference sequence). V lost 4 bases, J lost 2 bases, and 10 bases lay in between. The CDR3 is 14 amino acids. The CDR3, as DNA: TGTGCCAGCAGTTCAGGCAGATACACAGATACGCAGTATTTT. It yields the protein CASSSGRYTDTQYF.

In the case of this clone: The junction departs from the called germline gene at one end, perhaps through a read error. The V and J genes are TRBV7-9 and TRBJ2-1; 7 bases are shared with TRBD2. Germline CDR1 and CDR2: SEHNR and FQNEAQ (reference sequence). This CDR3 has 16 amino acids. The CDR3 region has the DNA TGTGCCAGCAGCCTAGCGGCGGTGAGGGCTGGGGATGAGCAGTTCTTC. It specifies CASSLAAVRAGDEQFF.

This chain uses TRBV7-9 with TRBJ1-1; 9 positions agree with TRBD1. V was pared by 2 bases and J by 2 bases, with 3 bases of the junction left unmatched. CDR3 size: 15 residues. Germline V gene data show CDR1 as SEHNR and CDR2 as FQNEAQ (reference sequence). The CDR3 bases are TGTGCCAGCAGCTTATCACAGGGGGCTAACACTGAAGCTTTCTTT. Translation gives CASSLSQGANTEAFF. Based on the CDR3 plus reference TRBV7-9 and TRBJ1-1, the full variable domain is DTGVSQNPRHKITKRGQNVTFRCDPISEHNRLYWYRQTLGQGPEFLTYFQNEAQLEKSRLLSDRFSAERPKGSFSTLEIQRTEQGDSAMYLCASSLSQGANTEAFFGQGTRLTVV.